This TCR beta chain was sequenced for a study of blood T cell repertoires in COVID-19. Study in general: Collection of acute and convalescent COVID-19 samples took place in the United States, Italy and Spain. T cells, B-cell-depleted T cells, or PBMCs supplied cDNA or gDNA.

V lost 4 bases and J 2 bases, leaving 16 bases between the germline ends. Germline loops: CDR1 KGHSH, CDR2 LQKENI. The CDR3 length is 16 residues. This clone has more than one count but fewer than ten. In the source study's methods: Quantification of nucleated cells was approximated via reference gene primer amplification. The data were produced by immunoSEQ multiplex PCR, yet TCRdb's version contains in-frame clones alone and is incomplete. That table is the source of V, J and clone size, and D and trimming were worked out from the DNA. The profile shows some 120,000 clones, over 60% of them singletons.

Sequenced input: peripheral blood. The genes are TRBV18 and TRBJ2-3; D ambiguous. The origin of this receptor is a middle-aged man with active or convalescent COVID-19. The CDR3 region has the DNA TGTGCCAGCTCACGACAAGCTAACGTTAACACAGATACGCAGTATTTT. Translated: CASSRQANVNTDTQYF. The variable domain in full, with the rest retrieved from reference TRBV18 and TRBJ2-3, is NAGVMQNPRHLVRRRGQEARLRCSPMKGHSHVYWYRQLPEEGLKFMVYLQKENIIDESGMPKERFSAEFPKEGPSILRIQQVVRGDSAAYFCASSRQANVNTDTQYFGPGTRLTVL.